Sequencing of this T cell receptor beta chain was carried out in a study of CD8 T cells in Susac syndrome. This CDR3 spans 14 amino acids. Deletions cut 4 bases from V and 8 bases from J, with 17 bases between. Germline V CDR1 and CDR2: MNHNS, SASEGT. Overall study results and limits: An acknowledgment was made by the study that its TCR sequencing and HLA analysis involved relatively few individuals.

Notes on this clonotype: Antigen specificity is unknown.

A quantity of about 0.5 to 1 ug RNA underwent reverse transcription using random hexamers. The immunoSEQ assay covered 54 Vbeta and 13 Jbeta segments for CDR3. MiXCR was run by TCRdb on the immunoSEQ multiplex PCR reads, yielding one entry per CDR3 protein. The repertoire holds just over 150,000 distinct CDR3 sequences, with around 95% as singletons. The origin of this receptor is a human donor with multiple sclerosis. The V call is TRBV6-1, the J call TRBJ1-2, with D tentatively TRBD1 (6 bases). Sequences were obtained from CD8+ T cells from PBMCs. This chain's CDR3 is CASSAKNRDGGYTF. The CDR3 DNA sequence: TGTGCCAGCAGTGCGAAGAACAGGGATGGAGGCTACACCTTC.